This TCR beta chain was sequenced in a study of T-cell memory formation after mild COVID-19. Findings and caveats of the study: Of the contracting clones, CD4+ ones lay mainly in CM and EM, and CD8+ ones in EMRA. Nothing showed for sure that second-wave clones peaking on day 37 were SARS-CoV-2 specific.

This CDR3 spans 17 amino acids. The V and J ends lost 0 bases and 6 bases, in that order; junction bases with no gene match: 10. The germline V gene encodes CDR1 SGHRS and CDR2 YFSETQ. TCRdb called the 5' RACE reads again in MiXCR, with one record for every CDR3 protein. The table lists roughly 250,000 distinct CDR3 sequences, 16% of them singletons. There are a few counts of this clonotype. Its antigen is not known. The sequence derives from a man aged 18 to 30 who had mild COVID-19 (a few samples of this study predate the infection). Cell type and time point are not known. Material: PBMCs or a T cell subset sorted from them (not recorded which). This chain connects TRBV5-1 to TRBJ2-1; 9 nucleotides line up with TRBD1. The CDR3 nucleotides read TGCGCCAGCAGCTTGGAAAGTAGGACAGGGGCCTTCAATGAGCAGTTCTTC. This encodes CASSLESRTGAFNEQFF.